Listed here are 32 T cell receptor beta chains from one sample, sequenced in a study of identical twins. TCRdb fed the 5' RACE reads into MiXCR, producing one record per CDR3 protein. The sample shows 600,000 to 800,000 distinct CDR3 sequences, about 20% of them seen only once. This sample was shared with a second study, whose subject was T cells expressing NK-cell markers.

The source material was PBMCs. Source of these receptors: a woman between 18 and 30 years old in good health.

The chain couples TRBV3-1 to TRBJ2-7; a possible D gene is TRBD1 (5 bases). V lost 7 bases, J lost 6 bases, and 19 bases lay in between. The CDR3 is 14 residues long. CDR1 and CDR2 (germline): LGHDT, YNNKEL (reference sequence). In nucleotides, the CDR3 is TGTGCCAGCACCAAGGGGTGGGGCGCCCTCGAGCAGTACTTC. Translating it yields CASTKGWGALEQYF.

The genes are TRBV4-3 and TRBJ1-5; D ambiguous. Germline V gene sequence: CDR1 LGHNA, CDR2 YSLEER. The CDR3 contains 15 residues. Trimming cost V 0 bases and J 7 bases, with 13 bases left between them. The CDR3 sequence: CASSQDRAARQPQHF. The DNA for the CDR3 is TGCGCCAGCAGCCAAGATCGGGCCGCGCGGCAGCCCCAGCATTTT.

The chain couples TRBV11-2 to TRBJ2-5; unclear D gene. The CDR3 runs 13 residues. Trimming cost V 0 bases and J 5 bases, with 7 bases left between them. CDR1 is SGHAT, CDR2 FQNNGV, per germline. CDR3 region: CASSLDLAETQYF. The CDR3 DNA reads TGTGCCAGCAGCTTAGATCTGGCCGAGACCCAGTACTTC.

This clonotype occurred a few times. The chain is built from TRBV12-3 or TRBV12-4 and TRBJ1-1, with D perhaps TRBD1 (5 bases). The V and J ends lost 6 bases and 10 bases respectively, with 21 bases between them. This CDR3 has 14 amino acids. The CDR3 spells CASSRGAGLGRAFF. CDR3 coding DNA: TGTGCCAGCAGCCGTGGGGCTGGGTTGGGTCGAGCTTTCTTT.

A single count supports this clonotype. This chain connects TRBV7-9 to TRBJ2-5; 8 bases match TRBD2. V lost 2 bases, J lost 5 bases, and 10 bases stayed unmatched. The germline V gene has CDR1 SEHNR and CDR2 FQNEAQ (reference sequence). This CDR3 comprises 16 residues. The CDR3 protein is CASSLRGGRQTETQYF. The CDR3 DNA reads TGTGCCAGCAGCTTAAGGGGCGGGAGGCAGACGGAGACCCAGTACTTC.

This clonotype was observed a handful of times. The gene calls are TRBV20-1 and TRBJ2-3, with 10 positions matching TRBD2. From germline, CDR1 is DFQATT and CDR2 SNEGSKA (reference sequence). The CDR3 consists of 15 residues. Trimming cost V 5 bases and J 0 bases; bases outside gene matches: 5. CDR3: CSASMTSGSTDTQYF. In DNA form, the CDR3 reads TGCAGTGCTTCGATGACTAGCGGGAGCACAGATACGCAGTATTTT.

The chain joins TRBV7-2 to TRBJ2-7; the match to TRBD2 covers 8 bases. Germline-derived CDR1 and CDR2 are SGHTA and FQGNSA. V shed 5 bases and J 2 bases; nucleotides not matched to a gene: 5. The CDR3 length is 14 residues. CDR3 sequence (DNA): TGTGCCAGCAGCCCCGGGAGGGTAGCCTACGAGCAGTACTTC. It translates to CASSPGRVAYEQYF.

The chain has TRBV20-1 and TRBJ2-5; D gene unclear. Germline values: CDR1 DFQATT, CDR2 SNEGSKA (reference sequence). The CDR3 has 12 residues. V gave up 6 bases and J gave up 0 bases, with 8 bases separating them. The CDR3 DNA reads TGCAGTGCCCAGATCAACCAAGAGACCCAGTACTTC. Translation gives CSAQINQETQYF.

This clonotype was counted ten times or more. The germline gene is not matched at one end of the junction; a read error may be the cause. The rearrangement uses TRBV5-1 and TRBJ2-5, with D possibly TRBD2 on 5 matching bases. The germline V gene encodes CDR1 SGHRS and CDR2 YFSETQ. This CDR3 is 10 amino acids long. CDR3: CASGGETQYF. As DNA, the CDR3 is TGTGCCAGCGGAGGAGAGACCCAGTACTTC.

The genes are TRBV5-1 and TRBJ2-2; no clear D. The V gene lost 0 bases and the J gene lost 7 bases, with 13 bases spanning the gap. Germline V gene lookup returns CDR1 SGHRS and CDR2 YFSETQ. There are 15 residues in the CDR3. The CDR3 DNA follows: TGCGCCAGCAGCTTGGCCGTCGACGGAATCGGGGAGCTGTTTTTT. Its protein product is CASSLAVDGIGELFF.

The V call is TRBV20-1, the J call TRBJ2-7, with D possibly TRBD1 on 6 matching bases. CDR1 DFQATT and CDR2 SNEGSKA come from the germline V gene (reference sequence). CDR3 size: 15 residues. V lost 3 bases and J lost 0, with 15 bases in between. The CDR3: CSARDWDTDSYEQYF. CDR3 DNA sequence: TGCAGTGCTAGGGACTGGGACACAGACTCCTACGAGCAGTACTTC.

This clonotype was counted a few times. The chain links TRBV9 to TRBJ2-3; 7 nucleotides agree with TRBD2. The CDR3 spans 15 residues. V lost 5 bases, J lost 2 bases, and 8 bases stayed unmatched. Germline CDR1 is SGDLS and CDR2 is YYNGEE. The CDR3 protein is CASRPGGIYTDTQYF. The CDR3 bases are TGTGCCAGCAGACCCGGGGGGATTTACACAGATACGCAGTATTTT.

Written as DNA, the CDR3 is TGTGCCAGCAGCCCGGGAGATTTAGGGCAGTACTTC. Protein: CASSPGDLGQYF. The gene calls are TRBV27 and TRBJ2-7, with D perhaps matching TRBD2 (6 bases). This CDR3 contains 12 residues. Trimming shortened V by 6 bases and J by 9 bases, and 15 bases separated the two germline ends. CDR1 and CDR2 (germline): MNHEY, SMNVEV (reference sequence).

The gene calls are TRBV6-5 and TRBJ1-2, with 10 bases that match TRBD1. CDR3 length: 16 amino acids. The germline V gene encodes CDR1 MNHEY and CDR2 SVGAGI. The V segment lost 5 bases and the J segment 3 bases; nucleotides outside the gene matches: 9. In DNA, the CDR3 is TGTGCCAGCAGTATACGGACAGGGGGTATGGACTATGGCTACACCTTC. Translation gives CASSIRTGGMDYGYTF.

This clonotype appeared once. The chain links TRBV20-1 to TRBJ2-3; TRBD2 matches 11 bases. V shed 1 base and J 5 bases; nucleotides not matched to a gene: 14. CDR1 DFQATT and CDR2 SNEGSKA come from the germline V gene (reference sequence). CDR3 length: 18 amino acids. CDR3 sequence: CSARVTSGSILGLDTQYF. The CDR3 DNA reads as TGCAGTGCTAGAGTCACTAGCGGGAGTATATTGGGGCTAGATACGCAGTATTTT.

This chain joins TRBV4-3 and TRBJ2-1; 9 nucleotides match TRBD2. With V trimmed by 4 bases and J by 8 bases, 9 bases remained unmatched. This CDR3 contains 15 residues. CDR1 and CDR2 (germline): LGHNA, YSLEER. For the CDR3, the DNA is TGCGCCAGCAGCCTCACTAGCGGGTTTAGCTATGAGCAGTTCTTC. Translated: CASSLTSGFSYEQFF.

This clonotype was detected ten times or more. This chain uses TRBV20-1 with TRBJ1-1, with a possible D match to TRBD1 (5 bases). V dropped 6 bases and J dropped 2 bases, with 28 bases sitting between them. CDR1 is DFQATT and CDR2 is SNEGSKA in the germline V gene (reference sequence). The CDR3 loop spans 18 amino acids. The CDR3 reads CSALTAAPPRQRNTEAFF. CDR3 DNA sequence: TGCAGTGCACTGACGGCCGCTCCACCCCGACAGAGAAACACTGAAGCTTTCTTT.

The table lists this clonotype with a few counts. In DNA form, the CDR3 reads TGTGCCAGCAGTTCGGGGGAGCATGAGCAGTTCTTC. Its protein product is CASSSGEHEQFF. This chain joins TRBV7-3 and TRBJ2-1; TRBD2 might be the D (6 bases). Per germline, CDR1 SGHTA and CDR2 FQGTGA. V gave up 6 bases and J gave up 8 bases, with 11 bases separating them. The CDR3 contains 12 residues.

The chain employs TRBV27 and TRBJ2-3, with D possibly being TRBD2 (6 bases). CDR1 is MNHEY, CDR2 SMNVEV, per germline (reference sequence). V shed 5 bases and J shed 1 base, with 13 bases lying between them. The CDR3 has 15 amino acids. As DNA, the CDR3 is TGTGCCAGCAGTGAACTTGGGGAGGGCACAGATACGCAGTATTTT. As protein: CASSELGEGTDTQYF.

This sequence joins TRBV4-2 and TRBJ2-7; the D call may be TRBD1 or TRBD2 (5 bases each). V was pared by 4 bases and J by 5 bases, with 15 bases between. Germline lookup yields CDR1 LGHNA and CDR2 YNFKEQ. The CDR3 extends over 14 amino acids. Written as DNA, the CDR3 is TGTGCCAGCAGCCGAGCAGGGAAGAGGGACGAGCAGTACTTC. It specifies CASSRAGKRDEQYF.

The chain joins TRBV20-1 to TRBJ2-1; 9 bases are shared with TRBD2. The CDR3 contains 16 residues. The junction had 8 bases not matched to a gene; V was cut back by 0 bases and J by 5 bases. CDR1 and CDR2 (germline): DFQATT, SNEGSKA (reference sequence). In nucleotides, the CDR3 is TGCAGTGCTAGAGATCCCAGCGGGAGGACCGACAATGAGCAGTTCTTC. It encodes CSARDPSGRTDNEQFF.

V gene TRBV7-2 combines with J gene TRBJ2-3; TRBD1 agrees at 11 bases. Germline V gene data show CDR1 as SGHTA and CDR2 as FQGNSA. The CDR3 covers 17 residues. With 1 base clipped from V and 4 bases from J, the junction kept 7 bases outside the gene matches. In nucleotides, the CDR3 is TGTGCCAGCAGCTTAGGAAGACCGGGACAGGGGGCAGATACGCAGTATTTT. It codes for CASSLGRPGQGADTQYF.

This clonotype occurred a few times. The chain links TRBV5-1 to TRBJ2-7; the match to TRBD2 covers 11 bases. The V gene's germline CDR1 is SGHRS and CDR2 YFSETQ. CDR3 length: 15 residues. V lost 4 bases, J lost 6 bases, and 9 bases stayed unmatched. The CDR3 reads CASSPGTSGLGEQYF. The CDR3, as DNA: TGCGCCAGCAGCCCCGGGACTAGCGGCCTGGGCGAGCAGTACTTC.

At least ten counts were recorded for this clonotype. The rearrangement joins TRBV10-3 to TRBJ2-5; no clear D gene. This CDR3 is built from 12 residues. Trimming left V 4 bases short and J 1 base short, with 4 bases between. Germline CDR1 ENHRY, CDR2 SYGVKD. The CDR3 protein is CAISGTQETQYF. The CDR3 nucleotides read TGTGCCATCAGTGGGACCCAAGAGACCCAGTACTTC.

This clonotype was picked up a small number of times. CDR3 sequence (DNA): TGTGCCAGCAGCTTCGGGTCTCCCTCTTACGAGCAGTACTTC. Translated, it gives CASSFGSPSYEQYF. The V gene is TRBV7-9, the J gene TRBJ2-7; no clear D gene. The V gene lost 3 bases and the J gene lost 4 bases, with 13 bases spanning the gap. This CDR3 spans 14 amino acids. Germline V gene sequence: CDR1 SEHNR, CDR2 FQNEAQ (reference sequence).

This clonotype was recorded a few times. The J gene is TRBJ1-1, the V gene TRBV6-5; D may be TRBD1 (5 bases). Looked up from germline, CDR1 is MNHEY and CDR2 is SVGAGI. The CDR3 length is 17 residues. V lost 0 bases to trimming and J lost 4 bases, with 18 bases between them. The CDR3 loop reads CASSYSLGTGTGTEAFF. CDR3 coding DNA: TGTGCCAGCAGTTACTCGTTGGGGACGGGGACGGGCACTGAAGCTTTCTTT.

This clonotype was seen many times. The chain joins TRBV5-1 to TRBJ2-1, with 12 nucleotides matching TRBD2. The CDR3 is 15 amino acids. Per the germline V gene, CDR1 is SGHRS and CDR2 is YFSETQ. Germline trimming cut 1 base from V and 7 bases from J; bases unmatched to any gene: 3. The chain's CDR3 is CASSLQTSGGNEQFF. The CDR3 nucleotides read TGCGCCAGCAGCTTGCAAACTAGCGGGGGGAATGAGCAGTTCTTC.

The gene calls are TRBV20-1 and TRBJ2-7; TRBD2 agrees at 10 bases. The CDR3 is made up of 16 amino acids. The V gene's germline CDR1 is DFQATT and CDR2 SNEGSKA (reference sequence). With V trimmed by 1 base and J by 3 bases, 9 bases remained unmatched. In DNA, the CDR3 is TGCAGTGCTAGAGGACTACTAGCGGGGAGCTTCTACGAGCAGTACTTC. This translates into CSARGLLAGSFYEQYF.

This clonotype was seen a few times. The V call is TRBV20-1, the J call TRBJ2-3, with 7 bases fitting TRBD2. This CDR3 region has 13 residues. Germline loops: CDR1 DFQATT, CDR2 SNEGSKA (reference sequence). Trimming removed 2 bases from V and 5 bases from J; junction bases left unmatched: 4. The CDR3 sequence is CSARMGGEDTQYF. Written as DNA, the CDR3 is TGCAGTGCTAGAATGGGGGGGGAAGATACGCAGTATTTT.

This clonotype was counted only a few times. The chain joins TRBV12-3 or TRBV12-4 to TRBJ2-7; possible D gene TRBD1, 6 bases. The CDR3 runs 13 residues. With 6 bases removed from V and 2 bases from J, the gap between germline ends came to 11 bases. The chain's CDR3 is CASRFRGPYEQYF. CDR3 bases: TGTGCCAGCAGATTCAGGGGTCCCTACGAGCAGTACTTC.

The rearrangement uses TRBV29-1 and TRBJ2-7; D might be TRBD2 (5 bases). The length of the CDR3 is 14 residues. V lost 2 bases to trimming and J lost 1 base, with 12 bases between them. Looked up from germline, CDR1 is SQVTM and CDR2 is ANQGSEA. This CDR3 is CSVEQRTGSYEQYF. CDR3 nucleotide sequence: TGCAGCGTTGAACAGAGGACTGGATCCTACGAGCAGTACTTC.

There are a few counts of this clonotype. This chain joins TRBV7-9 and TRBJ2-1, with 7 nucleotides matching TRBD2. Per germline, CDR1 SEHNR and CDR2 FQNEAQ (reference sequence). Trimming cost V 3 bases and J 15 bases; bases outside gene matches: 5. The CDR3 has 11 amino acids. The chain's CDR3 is CASSLGTIAFF. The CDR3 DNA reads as TGTGCCAGCAGCTTGGGGACTATCGCGTTCTTC.